This T cell receptor (beta chain) comes out of a study of blood T cell repertoires in COVID-19. Study-wide background: Nucleic acid was either cDNA or gDNA, and it came from T cells, B-cell-depleted T cells, or PBMCs.

This CDR3 contains 16 residues. Trimming pared 3 bases from V and 0 bases from J, leaving 11 bases between. Per the germline V gene, CDR1 is KGHDR and CDR2 is SFDVKD. The assay was immunoSEQ multiplex PCR, and TCRdb's table has in-frame clones only and misses some. The table records more than 150,000 clones, roughly 78% of them present only once. The source material was peripheral blood. This TCR was recovered from a woman aged 80 or over with active or convalescent COVID-19. The chain uses TRBV24-1 and TRBJ2-1; D may be TRBD1 (6 bases). The DNA for the CDR3 is TGTGCCACCAGTGATGTTGGACAGAGCTCCTACAATGAGCAGTTCTTC. This gives the protein CATSDVGQSSYNEQFF.